This T cell receptor (beta chain) was observed in a study of cytomegalovirus exposure and HLA in healthy donors. At the level of the study: Approximately 190 million T cells yielded approximately 100 million unique TCR beta sequences, as an earlier analysis found.

The CDR3 is 15 residues long. With 5 bases clipped from V and 7 bases from J, the junction kept 8 bases outside the gene matches. The germline CDR1 and CDR2 sequences are SGHAT and FQNNGV. A remark on this clone: Its antigen is not known.

Vbeta (60) and Jbeta (13) primers were used in the PCR. This table comes from immunoSEQ multiplex PCR, and its TCRdb copy is limited to in-frame clones, with some not included. The table has some 45,000 clones, less than 75% seen once. Whole-study results and caveats: Evidence from a later analysis indicated that most CMV-associated TCR beta chains looked HLA-restricted. TCR beta V- and J-gene trimming, according to a later analysis, was linked to a missense DCLRE1C variant.

The receptor's source is a man between 25 and 39 years old in good health and CMV-seronegative. The V and J genes are TRBV11-2 and TRBJ2-7; the match to TRBD2 covers 13 bases. The material sequenced was PBMCs. CDR3 sequence: CASSNKTSGRAEQYF. Written as DNA, the CDR3 is TGTGCCAGCAGCAACAAAACTAGCGGGAGGGCGGAGCAGTACTTC.